What follows is one TCR beta chain and its context. Primers included in the PCR were 60 Vbeta and 13 Jbeta primers. The repertoire was sequenced with immunoSEQ multiplex PCR; TCRdb's copy has only in-frame clones and lacks some. The repertoire holds roughly 90,000 clones, with roughly four fifths as singletons. The record originates from a study of cytomegalovirus exposure and HLA in healthy donors. The sample comprised PBMCs. This sequence originates from a man aged 30 to 39 in good health and CMV-seropositive.

The CDR3 DNA is TGTGCCAGCAGCCAAGATTCAATCCCCGGGGAGCTGTTTTTT. Its translation: CASSQDSIPGELFF. The chain uses TRBV14 and TRBJ2-2; D is uncertain. The V and J ends lost 0 bases and 6 bases respectively, with 8 bases between them. The germline CDR1 and CDR2 sequences are SGHDN and FVKESK. This CDR3 is 14 amino acids long. Full variable domain (rest looked up from reference TRBV14 and TRBJ2-2): EAGVTQFPSHSVIEKGQTVTLRCDPISGHDNLYWYRRVMGKEIKFLLHFVKESKQDESGMPNNRFLAERTGGTYSTLKVQPAELEDSGVYFCASSQDSIPGELFFGEGSRLTVL.